The rows below give T cell receptor beta chains drawn from one sample of a study of T cell responses to AZD1222 COVID-19 vaccine. Only in-frame clones appear in the TCRdb table, and some are missing; sequencing was by immunoSEQ multiplex PCR. The sample includes 150,000 to 200,000 clones, 70% to 90% of them seen just once. Source: peripheral blood, taken 28 days after the second AZD1222 dose. Source of these receptors: an adult who received the AZD1222 COVID-19 vaccine. The CDR3 runs from the conserved cysteine through the conserved F or W. The order of the fields is J gene, clone size, V gene, D gene, CDR3 protein, CDR3 DNA. The D gene is left open where the match is weak. The size of a clone is reported for some rows only, either as once, few or many, or as a class for expanded clones.

J gene: TRBJ2-2; clone size: once; V gene: TRBV4-1; D gene: NA; CDR3 protein: CASSPQEDVARGELFF; CDR3 DNA: TGCGCCAGCAGCCCTCAAGAGGACGTCGCCCGAGGGGAGCTGTTTTTT
J gene: TRBJ2-1; clone size: NA; V gene: TRBV3-1/TRBV3-2; D gene: TRBD2; CDR3 protein: CASSPWTSGKGKNNEQFF; CDR3 DNA: TGTGCCAGCAGCCCATGGACTAGCGGGAAGGGCAAAAACAATGAGCAGTTCTTC
J gene: TRBJ2-7; clone size: NA; V gene: TRBV12-3/TRBV12-4; D gene: NA; CDR3 protein: CASSWGVYEQYF; CDR3 DNA: TGTGCCAGCAGCTGGGGGGTGTACGAGCAGTACTTC
J gene: TRBJ1-3; clone size: NA; V gene: TRBV5-1; D gene: NA; CDR3 protein: CASSFSSGNTIYF; CDR3 DNA: TGCGCCAGCAGCTTTTCCTCTGGAAACACCATATATTTT
J gene: TRBJ2-7; clone size: NA; V gene: TRBV2; D gene: NA; CDR3 protein: CASFRGSFSYEQYF; CDR3 DNA: TGTGCCAGCTTTAGGGGGTCTTTCTCCTACGAGCAGTACTTC
J gene: TRBJ1-1; clone size: NA; V gene: TRBV28; D gene: NA; CDR3 protein: CASNGGGTEAFF; CDR3 DNA: TGTGCCAGCAATGGGGGGGGGACTGAAGCTTTCTTT
J gene: TRBJ2-7; clone size: once; V gene: TRBV7-2; D gene: NA; CDR3 protein: CASSLAGGTYEQYF; CDR3 DNA: TGTGCCAGCAGCTTAGCGGGTGGGACCTACGAGCAGTACTTC
J gene: TRBJ2-1; clone size: NA; V gene: TRBV7-9; D gene: TRBD2; CDR3 protein: CASSAPSGRYNEQFF; CDR3 DNA: TGTGCCAGCAGCGCCCCGAGCGGGAGGTACAATGAGCAGTTCTTC
J gene: TRBJ1-1; clone size: NA; V gene: TRBV19; D gene: TRBD1; CDR3 protein: CASSIWTGLATEAFF; CDR3 DNA: TGTGCCAGTAGTATCTGGACAGGTTTGGCCACTGAAGCTTTCTTT
J gene: TRBJ1-6; clone size: NA; V gene: TRBV6-4; D gene: NA; CDR3 protein: CASSWGQGNSPLHF; CDR3 DNA: TGTGCCAGCAGTTGGGGGCAGGGGAATTCACCCCTCCACTTT
J gene: TRBJ2-5; clone size: NA; V gene: TRBV5-1; D gene: TRBD2; CDR3 protein: CASSLGRTSGETQYF; CDR3 DNA: TGCGCCAGCAGCTTGGGTCGGACTAGCGGTGAGACCCAGTACTTC
J gene: TRBJ2-3; clone size: NA; V gene: TRBV19; D gene: TRBD2; CDR3 protein: CASSRLAGSTDTQYF; CDR3 DNA: TGTGCCAGTAGTCGGCTAGCGGGGAGCACAGATACGCAGTATTTT
J gene: TRBJ2-2; clone size: NA; V gene: TRBV7-9; D gene: TRBD2; CDR3 protein: CASSLLLAEAPGELFF; CDR3 DNA: TGTGCCAGCAGCTTGTTGCTAGCGGAGGCCCCCGGGGAGCTGTTTTTT
J gene: TRBJ2-7; clone size: NA; V gene: TRBV21-1; D gene: NA; CDR3 protein: CASEGIDYEQYF; CDR3 DNA: TGTGCCAGCGAGGGGATCGACTACGAGCAGTACTTC
J gene: TRBJ1-6; clone size: NA; V gene: TRBV24-1; D gene: TRBD1; CDR3 protein: CATSDSRTGGNSPLHF; CDR3 DNA: TGTGCCACCAGTGATTCGAGGACAGGGGGTAATTCACCCCTCCACTTT
J gene: TRBJ2-6; clone size: NA; V gene: TRBV29-1; D gene: NA; CDR3 protein: CSVSKTASSGANVLTF; CDR3 DNA: TGCAGCGTTTCTAAGACAGCGTCCTCTGGGGCCAACGTCCTGACTTTC
J gene: TRBJ2-7; clone size: NA; V gene: TRBV7-2; D gene: NA; CDR3 protein: CASSLGTASYEQYF; CDR3 DNA: TGTGCCAGCAGCTTAGGGACGGCCTCCTACGAGCAGTACTTC
J gene: TRBJ2-3; clone size: NA; V gene: TRBV5-1; D gene: NA; CDR3 protein: CASSSPGADTQYF; CDR3 DNA: TGCGCCAGCAGCTCCCCGGGGGCAGATACGCAGTATTTT
J gene: TRBJ1-5; clone size: few; V gene: TRBV6-2/TRBV6-3; D gene: NA; CDR3 protein: CASSSRVLGNQPQHF; CDR3 DNA: TGTGCCAGCAGTTCTAGGGTTCTGGGCAATCAGCCCCAGCATTTT
J gene: TRBJ1-2; clone size: NA; V gene: TRBV6-2/TRBV6-3; D gene: TRBD1; CDR3 protein: CASTPDRGLGYTF; CDR3 DNA: TGTGCCAGCACCCCCGACAGGGGGCTCGGCTACACCTTC
J gene: TRBJ1-5; clone size: NA; V gene: TRBV18; D gene: NA; CDR3 protein: CASSPGGGDQPQHF; CDR3 DNA: TGTGCCAGCTCACCAGGAGGGGGGGATCAGCCCCAGCATTTT
J gene: TRBJ1-6; clone size: NA; V gene: TRBV30; D gene: TRBD1; CDR3 protein: CAWRADRGPYNSPLHF; CDR3 DNA: TGTGCCTGGAGGGCGGACAGGGGGCCCTATAATTCACCCCTCCACTTT
J gene: TRBJ2-7; clone size: NA; V gene: TRBV18; D gene: TRBD1; CDR3 protein: CASSPGQGNEQYF; CDR3 DNA: TGTGCCAGCTCACCGGGACAGGGAAACGAGCAGTACTTC
J gene: TRBJ2-2; clone size: NA; V gene: TRBV2; D gene: NA; CDR3 protein: CASSEGRTTGELFF; CDR3 DNA: TGTGCCAGCAGTGAGGGACGTACCACCGGGGAGCTGTTTTTT
J gene: TRBJ2-6; clone size: NA; V gene: TRBV10-3; D gene: NA; CDR3 protein: CAISESIGSSGANVLTF; CDR3 DNA: TGTGCCATCAGTGAGTCGATAGGGTCCTCTGGGGCCAACGTCCTGACTTTC
J gene: TRBJ2-5; clone size: once; V gene: TRBV5-1; D gene: TRBD1; CDR3 protein: CASSLQGNEETQYF; CDR3 DNA: TGCGCCAGCAGCTTACAGGGGAATGAGGAGACCCAGTACTTC
J gene: TRBJ2-3; clone size: NA; V gene: TRBV27; D gene: NA; CDR3 protein: CASRWGGGTDTQYF; CDR3 DNA: TGTGCCAGCAGATGGGGGGGCGGCACAGATACGCAGTATTTT
J gene: TRBJ1-6; clone size: NA; V gene: TRBV27; D gene: NA; CDR3 protein: CASSFVGSPLHF; CDR3 DNA: TGTGCCAGCAGTTTTGTAGGTTCACCCCTCCACTTT
J gene: TRBJ1-5; clone size: NA; V gene: TRBV28; D gene: NA; CDR3 protein: CASSLADQPQHF; CDR3 DNA: TGTGCCAGCAGTTTAGCGGATCAGCCCCAGCATTTT
J gene: TRBJ2-5; clone size: NA; V gene: TRBV5-4; D gene: NA; CDR3 protein: CASSPFGAAQETQYF; CDR3 DNA: TGTGCCAGCAGTCCCTTTGGGGCAGCTCAAGAGACCCAGTACTTC
J gene: TRBJ2-3; clone size: NA; V gene: TRBV2; D gene: TRBD2; CDR3 protein: CASSSGTSGADTQYF; CDR3 DNA: TGTGCCAGCAGTTCCGGGACTAGCGGAGCAGATACGCAGTATTTT